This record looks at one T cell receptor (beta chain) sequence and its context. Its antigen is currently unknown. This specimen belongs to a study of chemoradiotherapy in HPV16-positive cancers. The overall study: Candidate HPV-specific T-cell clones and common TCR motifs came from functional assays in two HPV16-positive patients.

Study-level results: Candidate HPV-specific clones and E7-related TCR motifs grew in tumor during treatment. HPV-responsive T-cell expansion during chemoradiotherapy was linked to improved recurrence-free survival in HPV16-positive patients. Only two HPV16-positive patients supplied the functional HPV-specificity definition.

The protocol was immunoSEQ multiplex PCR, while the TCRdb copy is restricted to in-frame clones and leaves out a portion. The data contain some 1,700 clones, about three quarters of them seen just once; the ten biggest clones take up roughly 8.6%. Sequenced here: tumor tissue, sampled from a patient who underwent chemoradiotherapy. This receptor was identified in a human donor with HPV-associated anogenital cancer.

Here the CDR3 reads CATATGLAGGVDTQYF. In nucleotides, the CDR3 is TGTGCCACTGCCACGGGACTAGCGGGGGGCGTAGATACGCAGTATTTT. The genes are TRBV19 and TRBJ2-3; 15 bases map to TRBD2. This CDR3 region has 16 residues. Germline-derived CDR1 and CDR2 are LNHDA and SQIVND (reference sequence). Trimming at V came to 10 bases and at J to 5 bases, leaving 10 bases not matched to a gene.